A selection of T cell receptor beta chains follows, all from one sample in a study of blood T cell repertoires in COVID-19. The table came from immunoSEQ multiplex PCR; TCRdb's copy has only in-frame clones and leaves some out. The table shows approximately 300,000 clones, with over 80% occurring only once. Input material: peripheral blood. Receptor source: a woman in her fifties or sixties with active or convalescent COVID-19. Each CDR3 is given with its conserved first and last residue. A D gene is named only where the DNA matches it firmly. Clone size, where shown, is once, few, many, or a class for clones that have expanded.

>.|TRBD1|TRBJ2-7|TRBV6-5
TGTGCCAGCAGTTACTCGGTGACAGGGGGCTCCGAGCAGTACTTC
CASSYSVTGGSEQYF
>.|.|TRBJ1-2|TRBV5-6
TGTGCCAGCAGCTTTGTACAGGACAGACCTTCGAGCTACACCTTC
CASSFVQDRPSSYTF
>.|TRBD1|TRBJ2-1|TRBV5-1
TGCGCCAGCAGCTTGGGAGGACAGGGGGCTTACAATGAGCAGTTCTTC
CASSLGGQGAYNEQFF
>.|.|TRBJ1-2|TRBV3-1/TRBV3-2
TGTGCCAGCAGCCAAGTCTCTGGCTACACCTTC
CASSQVSGYTF
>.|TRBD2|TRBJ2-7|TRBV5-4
TGTGCCAGCAGCTTGTTAGCGGGAGGGAAAACCAACTACGAGCAGTACTTC
CASSLLAGGKTNYEQYF
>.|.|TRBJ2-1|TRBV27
TGTGCCAGCAGTCCCCTTGGCAGTGGGCAGTTCTTC
CASSPLGSGQFF
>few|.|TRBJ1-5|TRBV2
TGTGCCAGCAGTGAGGAGGTTGTGTACGATCAGCCCCAGCATTTT
CASSEEVVYDQPQHF
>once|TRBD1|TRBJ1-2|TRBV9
TGTGCCAGCAGCGTAGCGGGACAGCACTATGGCTACACCTTC
CASSVAGQHYGYTF
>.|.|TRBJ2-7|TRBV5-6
TGTGCCAGCAGCTTGGTAGGGGACTCCTACGAGCAGTACTTC
CASSLVGDSYEQYF
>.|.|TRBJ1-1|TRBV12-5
TGTGCTAGTGGTTTGGTAGTACGAACAATGAACACTGAAGCTTTCTTT
CASGLVVRTMNTEAFF
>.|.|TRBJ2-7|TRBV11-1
TGTGCCAGCAGCCCAGGTCGACGAGGGAGGTCGTACGAGCAGTACTTC
CASSPGRRGRSYEQYF
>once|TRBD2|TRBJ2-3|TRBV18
TGTGCCAGCTCACCACCCCAGCGGGATAGCACAGATACGCAGTATTTT
CASSPPQRDSTDTQYF
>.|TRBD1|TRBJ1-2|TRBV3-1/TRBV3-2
TGTGCCAGCAGCCAAAACCCCGGACAGGGTCTTGGCTACACCTTC
CASSQNPGQGLGYTF
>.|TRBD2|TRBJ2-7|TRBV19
TGTGCCAGTAGTATAGGACTAGCGGGAGGATACGAGCAGTACTTC
CASSIGLAGGYEQYF
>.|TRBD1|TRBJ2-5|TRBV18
TGTGCCAGCTCAGCAGGACAGGGGCGGAAAGAGACCCAGTACTTC
CASSAGQGRKETQYF
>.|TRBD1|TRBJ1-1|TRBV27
TGTGCCAGCAGTTCAACGGACAGGGCTAACACTGAAGCTTTCTTT
CASSSTDRANTEAFF
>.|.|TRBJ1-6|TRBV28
TGTGCCAGCAGCCGTATACAATATTCACCCCTCCACTTT
CASSRIQYSPLHF
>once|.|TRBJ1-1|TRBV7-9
TGTGCCAGCAGCCTCTACCGACTTAACACTGAAGCTTTCTTT
CASSLYRLNTEAFF
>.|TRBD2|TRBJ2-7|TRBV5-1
TGCGCCAGCAGTTCCGGGACTACTTTGTACGAGCAGTACTTC
CASSSGTTLYEQYF
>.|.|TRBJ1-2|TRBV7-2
TGTGCCAGCAGTCCGTACAACGCTAACTATGGCTACACCTTC
CASSPYNANYGYTF
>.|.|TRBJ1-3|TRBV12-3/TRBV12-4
TGTGCCAGCATTCTTGCTGGAAACACCATATATTTT
CASILAGNTIYF
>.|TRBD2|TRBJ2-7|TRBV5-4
TGTGCCAGCAGCTTGGACCTCGGGAGGTCCTCATACGAGCAGTACTTC
CASSLDLGRSSYEQYF
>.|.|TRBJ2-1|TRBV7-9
TGTGCCAGCGGGGGGTCAGGGAGCGGCCACTACAATGAGCAGTTCTTC
CASGGSGSGHYNEQFF
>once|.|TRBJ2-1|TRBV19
TGTGCCAGTAGGGAGTTCGGCTACAATGAGCAGTTCTTC
CASREFGYNEQFF
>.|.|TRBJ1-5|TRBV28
TGTGCCAGCTCCATCAGGGTTGTACAGCCCCAGCATTTT
CASSIRVVQPQHF
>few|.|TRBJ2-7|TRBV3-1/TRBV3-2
TGTGCCAGCAGCCAAGCAGCGGTTAGCTCCTACGAGCAGTACTTC
CASSQAAVSSYEQYF
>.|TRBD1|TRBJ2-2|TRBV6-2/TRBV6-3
TGTGCCAGCAGCCGTCTCGGACAGGGGTCCCTCACCGGGGAGCTGTTTTTT
CASSRLGQGSLTGELFF
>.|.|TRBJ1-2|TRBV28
TGTGCCAGCAGTTTACCAGGGGCCCTCTATGGCTACACCTTC
CASSLPGALYGYTF
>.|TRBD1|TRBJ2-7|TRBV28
TGTGCCAGCAGTTTATTGAGAGGGACAGGGACCTTGAGTACCTACGAGCAGTACTTC
CASSLLRGTGTLSTYEQYF
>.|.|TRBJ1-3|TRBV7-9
TGTGCCAGCAGCTTAAGTGTTATCGGGGGCTCTGGAAACACCATATATTTT
CASSLSVIGGSGNTIYF
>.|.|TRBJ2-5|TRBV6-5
TGTGCCAGCAGTCCGACGATACTAGACTCAGAGACCCAGTACTTC
CASSPTILDSETQYF